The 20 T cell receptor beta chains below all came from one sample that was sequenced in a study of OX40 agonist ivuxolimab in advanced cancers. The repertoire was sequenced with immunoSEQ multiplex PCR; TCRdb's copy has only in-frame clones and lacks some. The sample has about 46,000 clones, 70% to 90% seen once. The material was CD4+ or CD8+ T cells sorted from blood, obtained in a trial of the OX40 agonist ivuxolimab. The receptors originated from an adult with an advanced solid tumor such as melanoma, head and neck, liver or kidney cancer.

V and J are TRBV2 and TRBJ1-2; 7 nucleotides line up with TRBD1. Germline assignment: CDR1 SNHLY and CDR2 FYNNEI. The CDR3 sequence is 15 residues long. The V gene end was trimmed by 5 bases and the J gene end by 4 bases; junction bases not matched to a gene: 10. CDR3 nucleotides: TGTGCCAGCAGTTTCCCAGGGGGGGAGGCCTATGGCTACACCTTC. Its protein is CASSFPGGEAYGYTF.

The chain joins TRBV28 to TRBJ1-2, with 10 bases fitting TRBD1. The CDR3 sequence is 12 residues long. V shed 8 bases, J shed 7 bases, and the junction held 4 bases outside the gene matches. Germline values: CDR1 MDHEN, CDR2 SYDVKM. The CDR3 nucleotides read TGTGCCAGCGGGACAGGGGAGGCTGGCTACACCTTC. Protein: CASGTGEAGYTF.

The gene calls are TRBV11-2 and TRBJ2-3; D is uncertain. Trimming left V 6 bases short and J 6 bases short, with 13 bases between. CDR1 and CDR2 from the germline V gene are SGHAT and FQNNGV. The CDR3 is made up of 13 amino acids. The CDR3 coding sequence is TGTGCCAGCAGTTCAATCCAATCGGATACGCAGTATTTT. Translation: CASSSIQSDTQYF.

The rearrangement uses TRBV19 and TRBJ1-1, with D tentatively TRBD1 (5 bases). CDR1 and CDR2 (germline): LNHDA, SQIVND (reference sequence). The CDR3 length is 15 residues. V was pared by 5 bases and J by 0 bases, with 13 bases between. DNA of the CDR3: TGTGCCAGTAGTGCTTTCCAGGGCATGAACACTGAAGCTTTCTTT. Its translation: CASSAFQGMNTEAFF.

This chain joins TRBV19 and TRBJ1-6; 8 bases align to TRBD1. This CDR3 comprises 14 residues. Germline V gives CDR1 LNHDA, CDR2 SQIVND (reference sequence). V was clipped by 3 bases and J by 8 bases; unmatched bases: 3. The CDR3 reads CASSIGTGYSPLHF. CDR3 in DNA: TGTGCCAGTAGTATCGGGACAGGATATTCACCCCTCCACTTT.

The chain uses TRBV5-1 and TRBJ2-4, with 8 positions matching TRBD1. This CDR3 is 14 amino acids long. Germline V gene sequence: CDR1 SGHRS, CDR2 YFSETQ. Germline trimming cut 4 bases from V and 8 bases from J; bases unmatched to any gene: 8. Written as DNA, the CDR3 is TGCGCCAGCAGCATGAGCGACAGGGGTCACATTCAGTACTTC. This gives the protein CASSMSDRGHIQYF.

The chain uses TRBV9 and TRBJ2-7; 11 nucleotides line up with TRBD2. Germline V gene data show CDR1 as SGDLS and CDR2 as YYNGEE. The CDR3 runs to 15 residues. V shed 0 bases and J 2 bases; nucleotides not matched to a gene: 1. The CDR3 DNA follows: TGTGCCAGCAGCGTAGGGGGACTAGCGGCCTACGAGCAGTACTTC. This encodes CASSVGGLAAYEQYF.

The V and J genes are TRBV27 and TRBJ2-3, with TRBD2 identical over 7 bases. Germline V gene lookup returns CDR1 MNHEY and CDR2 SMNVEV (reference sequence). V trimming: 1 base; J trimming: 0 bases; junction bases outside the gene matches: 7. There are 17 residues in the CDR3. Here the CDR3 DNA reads TGTGCCAGCAGTTTATTGGCAGGGAGGGCTAGCACAGATACGCAGTATTTT. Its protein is CASSLLAGRASTDTQYF.

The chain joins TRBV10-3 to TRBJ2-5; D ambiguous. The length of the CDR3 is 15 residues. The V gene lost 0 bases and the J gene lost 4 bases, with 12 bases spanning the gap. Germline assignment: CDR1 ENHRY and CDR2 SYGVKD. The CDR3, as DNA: TGTGCCATCAGTGAGTCAGACCCCTCCCCAGAGACCCAGTACTTC. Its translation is CAISESDPSPETQYF.

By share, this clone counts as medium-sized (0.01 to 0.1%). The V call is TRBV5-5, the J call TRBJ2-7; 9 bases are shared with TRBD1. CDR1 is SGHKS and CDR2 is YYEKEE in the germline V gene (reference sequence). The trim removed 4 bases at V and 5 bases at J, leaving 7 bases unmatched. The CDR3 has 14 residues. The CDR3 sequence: CASSTRDRVHEQYF. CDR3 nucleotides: TGTGCCAGCAGCACCCGGGACAGGGTCCACGAGCAGTACTTC.

The CDR3 nucleotides read TGTGCCAGCAGCCCCGGGACAGGGAGGTACACCGGGGAGCTGTTTTTT. Encoded protein: CASSPGTGRYTGELFF. This chain joins TRBV2 and TRBJ2-2; 9 bases are shared with TRBD1. The CDR3 sequence is 16 residues long. After removal of 6 bases from V and 3 bases from J, the junction contained 8 bases not matched to a gene. In germline, CDR1 is SNHLY, CDR2 FYNNEI.

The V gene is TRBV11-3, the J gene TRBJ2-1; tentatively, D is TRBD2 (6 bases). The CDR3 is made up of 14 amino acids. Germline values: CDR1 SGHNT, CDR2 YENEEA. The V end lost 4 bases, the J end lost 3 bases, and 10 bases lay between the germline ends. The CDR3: CASSSAGNYNEQFF. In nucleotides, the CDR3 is TGTGCCAGCAGCTCAGCGGGTAACTACAATGAGCAGTTCTTC.

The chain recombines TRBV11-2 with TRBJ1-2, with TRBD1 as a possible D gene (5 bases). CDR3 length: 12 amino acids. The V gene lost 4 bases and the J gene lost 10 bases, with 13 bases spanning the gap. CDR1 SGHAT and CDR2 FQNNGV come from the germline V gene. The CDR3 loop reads CASSSSGFHYTF. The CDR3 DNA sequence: TGTGCCAGCAGCTCATCAGGGTTTCACTACACCTTC.

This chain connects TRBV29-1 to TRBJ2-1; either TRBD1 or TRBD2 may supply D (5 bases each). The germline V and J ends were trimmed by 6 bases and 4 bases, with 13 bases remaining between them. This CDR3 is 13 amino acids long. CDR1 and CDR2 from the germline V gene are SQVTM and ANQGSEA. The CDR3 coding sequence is TGCAGCGTCACTAGTAAGGGGTACAATGAGCAGTTCTTC. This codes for CSVTSKGYNEQFF.

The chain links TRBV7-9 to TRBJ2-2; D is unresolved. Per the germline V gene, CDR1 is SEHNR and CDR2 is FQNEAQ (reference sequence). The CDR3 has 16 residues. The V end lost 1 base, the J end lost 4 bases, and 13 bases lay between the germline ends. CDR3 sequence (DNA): TGTGCCAGCAGCTTAGTGATTGCCACGGGCACCGGGGAGCTGTTTTTT. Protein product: CASSLVIATGTGELFF.

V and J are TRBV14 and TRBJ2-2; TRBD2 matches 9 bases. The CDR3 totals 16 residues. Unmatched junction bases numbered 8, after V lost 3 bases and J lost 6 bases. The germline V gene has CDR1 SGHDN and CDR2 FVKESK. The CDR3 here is CASSQTGTSFAGELFF. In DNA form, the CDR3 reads TGTGCCAGCAGCCAGACCGGGACTAGCTTCGCCGGGGAGCTGTTTTTT.

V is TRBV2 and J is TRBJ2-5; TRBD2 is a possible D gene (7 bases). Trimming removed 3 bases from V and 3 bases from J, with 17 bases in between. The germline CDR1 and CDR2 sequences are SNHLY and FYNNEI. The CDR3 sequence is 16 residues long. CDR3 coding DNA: TGTGCCAGCAGTGACCCCTACAGGGCGGGAGAAGAGACCCAGTACTTC. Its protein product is CASSDPYRAGEETQYF. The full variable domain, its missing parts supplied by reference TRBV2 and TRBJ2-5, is EPEVTQTPSHQVTQMGQEVILRCVPISNHLYFYWYRQILGQKVEFLVSFYNNEISEKSEIFDDQFSVERPDGSNFTLKIRSTKLEDSAMYFCASSDPYRAGEETQYFGPGTRLLVL.

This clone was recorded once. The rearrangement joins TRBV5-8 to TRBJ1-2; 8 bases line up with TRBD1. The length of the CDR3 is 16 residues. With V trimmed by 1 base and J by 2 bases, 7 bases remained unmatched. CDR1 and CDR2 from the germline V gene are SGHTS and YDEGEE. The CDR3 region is CASSLSLAGGNYGYTF. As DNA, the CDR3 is TGTGCCAGCAGCTTGAGCTTGGCAGGGGGCAACTATGGCTACACCTTC. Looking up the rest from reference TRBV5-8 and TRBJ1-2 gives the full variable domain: EAGVTQSPTHLIKTRGQQATLRCSPISGHTSVYWYQQALGLGLQFLLWYDEGEERNRGNFPPRFSGRQFPNYSSELNVNALELEDSALYLCASSLSLAGGNYGYTFGSGTRLTVV.

The CDR3 spells CASSYGGQGLGYGYTF. The DNA of the CDR3 is TGTGCCAGCAGTTACGGAGGACAGGGTCTCGGCTATGGCTACACCTTC. This chain joins TRBV6-5 and TRBJ1-2, with 8 bases fitting TRBD1. This CDR3 comprises 16 residues. The ends lost 2 bases at V and 4 bases at J; junction bases unmatched: 9. Germline V gene data show CDR1 as MNHEY and CDR2 as SVGAGI.

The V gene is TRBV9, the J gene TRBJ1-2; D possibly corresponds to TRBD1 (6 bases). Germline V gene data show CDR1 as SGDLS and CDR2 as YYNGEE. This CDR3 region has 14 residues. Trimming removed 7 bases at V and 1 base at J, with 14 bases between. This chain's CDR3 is CASSRDNLNYGYTF. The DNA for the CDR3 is TGTGCCAGCTCTCGGGACAATCTTAACTATGGCTACACCTTC.